This record looks at one T cell receptor (beta chain) sequence and its context. The record originates from a study of T cell responses to AZD1222 COVID-19 vaccine. Clones were read by immunoSEQ multiplex PCR, and TCRdb kept only the in-frame ones, dropping some. The sample has roughly 40,000 clones, roughly 88% seen once. The sequence was obtained from an adult who received the AZD1222 COVID-19 vaccine. The source material was peripheral blood, sampled 28 days after the second AZD1222 dose.

This chain's CDR3 is CASGKRGADTQYF. CDR3 sequence (DNA): TGTGCGAGCGGGAAGCGGGGGGCGGATACGCAGTATTTT. The V call is TRBV11-2, the J call TRBJ2-3; TRBD2 matches at 9 bases. Germline assignment: CDR1 SGHAT and CDR2 FQNNGV. This CDR3 region has 13 residues.